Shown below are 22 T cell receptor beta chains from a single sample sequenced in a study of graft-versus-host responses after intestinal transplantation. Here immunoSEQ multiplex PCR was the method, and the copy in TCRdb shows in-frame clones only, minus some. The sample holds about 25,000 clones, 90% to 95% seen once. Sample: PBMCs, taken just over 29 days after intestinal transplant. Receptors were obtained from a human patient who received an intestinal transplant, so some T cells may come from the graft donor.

Here the CDR3 reads CASSPTGTAYEQYF. The CDR3 DNA reads TGTGCCAGCAGTCCGACAGGGACGGCCTACGAGCAGTACTTC. The rearrangement uses TRBV25-1 and TRBJ2-7, with 7 nucleotides matching TRBD1. The length of the CDR3 is 14 residues. V shed 5 bases, J shed 2 bases, and the junction held 6 bases outside the gene matches. CDR1 MGHDK and CDR2 SYGVNS come from the germline V gene.

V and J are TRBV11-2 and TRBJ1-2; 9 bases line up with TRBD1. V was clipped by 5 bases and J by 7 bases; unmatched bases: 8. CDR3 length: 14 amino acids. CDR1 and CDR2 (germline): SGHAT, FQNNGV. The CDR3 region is CASSPAGTGIGYTF. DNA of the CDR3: TGTGCCAGCAGCCCCGCCGGGACAGGGATTGGCTACACCTTC.

DNA for the CDR3: TGTGCCAGCAGCGTAGCCACAGGGGGGGCTGGAAACACCATATATTTT. Translating it yields CASSVATGGAGNTIYF. The V and J genes are TRBV9 and TRBJ1-3, with 8 nucleotides matching TRBD1. Losses at the gene ends were 0 bases for V and 2 bases for J; bases not matched to a gene: 4. The length of the CDR3 is 16 residues. CDR1 and CDR2 (germline): SGDLS, YYNGEE.

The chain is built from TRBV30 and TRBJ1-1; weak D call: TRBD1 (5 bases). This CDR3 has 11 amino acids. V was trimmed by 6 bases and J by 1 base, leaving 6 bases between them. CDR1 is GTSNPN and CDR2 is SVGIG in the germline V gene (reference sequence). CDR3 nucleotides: TGTGCCTGTACAGGGAACACTGAAGCTTTCTTT. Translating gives CACTGNTEAFF.

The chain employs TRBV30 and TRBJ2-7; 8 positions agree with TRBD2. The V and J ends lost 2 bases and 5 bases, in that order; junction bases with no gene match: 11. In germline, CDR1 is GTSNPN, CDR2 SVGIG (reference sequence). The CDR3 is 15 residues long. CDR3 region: CAWSNGVAGKNEQYF. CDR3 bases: TGTGCCTGGAGTAACGGAGTAGCGGGAAAAAACGAGCAGTACTTC.

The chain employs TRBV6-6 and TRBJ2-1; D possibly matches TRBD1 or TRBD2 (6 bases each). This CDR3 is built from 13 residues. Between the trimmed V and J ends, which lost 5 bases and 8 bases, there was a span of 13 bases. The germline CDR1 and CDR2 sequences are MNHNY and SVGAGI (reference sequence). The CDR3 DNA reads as TGTGCCAGCAGTCCGGGGGCGGGTGATGAGCAGTTCTTC. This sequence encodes CASSPGAGDEQFF.

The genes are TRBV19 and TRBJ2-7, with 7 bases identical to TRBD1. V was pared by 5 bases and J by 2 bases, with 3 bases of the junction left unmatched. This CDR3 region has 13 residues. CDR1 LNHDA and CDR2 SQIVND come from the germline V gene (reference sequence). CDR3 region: CASSGDSTYEQYF. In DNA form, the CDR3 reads TGTGCCAGTAGTGGGGACAGTACCTACGAGCAGTACTTC.

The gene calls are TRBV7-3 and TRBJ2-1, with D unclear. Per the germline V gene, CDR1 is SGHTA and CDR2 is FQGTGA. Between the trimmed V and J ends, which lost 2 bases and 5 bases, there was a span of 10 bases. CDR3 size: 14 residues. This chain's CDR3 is CASSLWFGDNEQFF. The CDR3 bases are TGTGCCAGCAGCTTATGGTTTGGGGACAATGAGCAGTTCTTC.

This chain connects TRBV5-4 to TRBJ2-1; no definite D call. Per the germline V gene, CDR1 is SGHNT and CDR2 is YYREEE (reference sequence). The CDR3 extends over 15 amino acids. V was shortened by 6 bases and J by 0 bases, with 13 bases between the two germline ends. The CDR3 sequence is CASTLDASSYNEQFF. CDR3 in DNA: TGTGCCAGCACCCTAGACGCGAGCTCCTACAATGAGCAGTTCTTC.

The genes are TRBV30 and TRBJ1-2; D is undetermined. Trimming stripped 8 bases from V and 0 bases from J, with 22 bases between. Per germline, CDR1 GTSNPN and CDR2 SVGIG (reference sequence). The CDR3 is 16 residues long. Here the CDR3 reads CAGPLGSSSPNYGYTF. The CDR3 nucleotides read TGTGCCGGACCTCTCGGGAGTTCTAGCCCTAACTATGGCTACACCTTC.

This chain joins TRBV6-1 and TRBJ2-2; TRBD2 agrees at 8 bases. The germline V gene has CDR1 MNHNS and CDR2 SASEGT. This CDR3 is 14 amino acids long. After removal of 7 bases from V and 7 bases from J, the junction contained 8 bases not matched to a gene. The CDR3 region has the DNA TGTGCCAGCACAATAGCGGGACGGATCGGGGAGCTGTTTTTT. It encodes CASTIAGRIGELFF.

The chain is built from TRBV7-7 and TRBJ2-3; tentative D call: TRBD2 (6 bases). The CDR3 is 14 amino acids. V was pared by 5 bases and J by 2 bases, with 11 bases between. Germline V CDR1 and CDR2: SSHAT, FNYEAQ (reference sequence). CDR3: CASSGGKITDTQYF. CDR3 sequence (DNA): TGTGCCAGCAGCGGGGGGAAAATCACAGATACGCAGTATTTT.

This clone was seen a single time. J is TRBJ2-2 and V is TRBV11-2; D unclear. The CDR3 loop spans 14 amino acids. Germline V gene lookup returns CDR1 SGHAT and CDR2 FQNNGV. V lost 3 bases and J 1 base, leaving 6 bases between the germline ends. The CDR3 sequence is CASSFRGNTGELFF. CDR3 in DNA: TGTGCCAGCAGCTTTCGCGGGAACACCGGGGAGCTGTTTTTT.

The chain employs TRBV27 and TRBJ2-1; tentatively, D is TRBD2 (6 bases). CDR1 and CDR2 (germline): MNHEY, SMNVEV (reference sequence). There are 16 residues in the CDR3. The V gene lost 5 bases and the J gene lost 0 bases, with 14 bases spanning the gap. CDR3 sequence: CASSTRGGSSYNEQFF. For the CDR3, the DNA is TGTGCCAGCAGTACCCGCGGAGGGAGCTCCTACAATGAGCAGTTCTTC.

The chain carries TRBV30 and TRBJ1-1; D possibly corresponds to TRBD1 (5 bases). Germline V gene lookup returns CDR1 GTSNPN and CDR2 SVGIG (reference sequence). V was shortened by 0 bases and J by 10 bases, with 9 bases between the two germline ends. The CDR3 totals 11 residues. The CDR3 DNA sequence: TGTGCCTGGAGTGTAGGCAGGGCAGCTTTCTTT. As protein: CAWSVGRAAFF. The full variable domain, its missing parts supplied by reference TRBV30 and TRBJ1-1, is SQTIHQWPATLVQPVGSPLSLECTVEGTSNPNLYWYRQAAGRGLQLLFYSVGIGQISSEVPQNLSASRPQDRQFILSSKKLLLSDSGFYLCAWSVGRAAFFGQGTRLTVV.

As DNA, the CDR3 is TGTGCCAGCAGTCGACAAAACAGGGGCTACGAGCAGTACTTC. This codes for CASSRQNRGYEQYF. V is TRBV6-1 and J is TRBJ2-7, with TRBD1 identical over 7 bases. The CDR3 spans 14 residues. CDR1 and CDR2 (germline): MNHNS, SASEGT. The V gene end was trimmed by 5 bases and the J gene end by 3 bases; junction bases not matched to a gene: 7.

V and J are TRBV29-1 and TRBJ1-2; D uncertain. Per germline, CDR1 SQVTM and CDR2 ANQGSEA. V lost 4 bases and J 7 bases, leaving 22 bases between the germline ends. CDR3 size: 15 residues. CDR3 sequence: CSVGNSRAGSTGYTF. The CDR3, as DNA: TGCAGCGTTGGAAATTCACGCGCAGGTTCAACTGGCTACACCTTC.

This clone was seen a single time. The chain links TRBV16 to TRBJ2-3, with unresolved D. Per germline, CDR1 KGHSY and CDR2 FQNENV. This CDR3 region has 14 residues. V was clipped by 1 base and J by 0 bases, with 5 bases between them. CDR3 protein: CASSQYRSTDTQYF. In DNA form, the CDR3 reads TGTGCCAGCAGCCAATATCGGAGCACAGATACGCAGTATTTT.

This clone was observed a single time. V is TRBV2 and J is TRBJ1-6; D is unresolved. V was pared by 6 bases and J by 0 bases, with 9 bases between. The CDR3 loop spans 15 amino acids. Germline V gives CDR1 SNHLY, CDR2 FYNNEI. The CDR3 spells CASSTTSSYNSPLHF. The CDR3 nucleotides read TGTGCCAGCAGCACTACGAGCTCCTATAATTCACCCCTCCACTTT.

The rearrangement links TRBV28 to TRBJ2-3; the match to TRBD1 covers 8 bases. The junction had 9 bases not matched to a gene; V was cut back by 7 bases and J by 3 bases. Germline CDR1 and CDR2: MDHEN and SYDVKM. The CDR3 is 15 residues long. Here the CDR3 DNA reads TGTGCCAGCATGGTGAGACAGGGGTGGACAGATACGCAGTATTTT. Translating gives CASMVRQGWTDTQYF.

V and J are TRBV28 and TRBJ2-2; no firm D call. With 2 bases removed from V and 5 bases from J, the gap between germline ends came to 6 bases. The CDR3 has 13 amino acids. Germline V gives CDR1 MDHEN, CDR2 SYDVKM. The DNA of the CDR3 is TGTGCCAGCAGTTTAGATGGAACCGGGGAGCTGTTTTTT. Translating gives CASSLDGTGELFF.

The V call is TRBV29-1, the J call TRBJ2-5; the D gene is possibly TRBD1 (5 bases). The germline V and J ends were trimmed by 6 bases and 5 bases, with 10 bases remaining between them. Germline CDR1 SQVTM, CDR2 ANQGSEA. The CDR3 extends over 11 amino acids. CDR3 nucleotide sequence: TGCAGCGTGCAGGGTCCTGAGACCCAGTACTTC. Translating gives CSVQGPETQYF. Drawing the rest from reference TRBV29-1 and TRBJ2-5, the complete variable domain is SAVISQKPSRDICQRGTSLTIQCQVDSQVTMMFWYRQQPGQSLTLIATANQGSEATYESGFVIDKFPISRPNLTFSTLTVSNMSPEDSSIYLCSVQGPETQYFGPGTRLLVL.